What follows are 18 T cell receptor beta chains derived from one specimen sequenced in a study of blood T cell repertoires in COVID-19. Clones were sequenced by immunoSEQ multiplex PCR, and TCRdb holds only the in-frame ones, with some missing. Of hundreds of thousands of clones in the sample, nearly 90% were seen once. Material: peripheral blood. The receptors stem from a woman aged 18-29 years who had recovered from COVID-19.

This sequence joins TRBV10-3 and TRBJ2-1; D is perhaps TRBD2 (5 bases). The CDR3 covers 14 residues. V lost 0 bases and J 10 bases, leaving 13 bases between the germline ends. The V gene's germline CDR1 is ENHRY and CDR2 SYGVKD. CDR3 sequence (DNA): TGTGCCATCAGTGAGTCGCGCAGCGGTAGGGAGCAGTTCTTC. It is translated as CAISESRSGREQFF.

The rearrangement joins TRBV3-1 (or the pseudogene TRBV3-2) to TRBJ2-3; 7 bases are a match to TRBD1. The J segment lost 1 base and the V segment lost 4 bases, leaving 11 bases of the junction unmatched. Per germline, CDR1 LGHDT and CDR2 YNNKEL (reference sequence). The CDR3 is 17 residues long. The CDR3 nucleotides are TGTGCCAGCAGCCCTCACCGGAGAGGGACAGGCACAGATACGCAGTATTTT. It translates to CASSPHRRGTGTDTQYF.

This clone was observed once. The chain couples TRBV29-1 to TRBJ2-5, with D uncertain. The CDR3 spans 15 residues. Trimming stripped 5 bases from V and 5 bases from J, with 21 bases between. Germline CDR1 SQVTM, CDR2 ANQGSEA. The CDR3 reads CSVWATASAVETQYF. The CDR3 region has the DNA TGCAGCGTTTGGGCGACGGCTTCAGCTGTGGAGACCCAGTACTTC.

The chain carries TRBV6-5 and TRBJ1-2; TRBD1 matches 8 bases. This CDR3 is 14 amino acids long. The V gene's germline CDR1 is MNHEY and CDR2 SVGAGI. Germline trimming cut 8 bases from V and 4 bases from J; bases unmatched to any gene: 9. The chain's CDR3 is CASGDRLYFYGYTF. The CDR3 coding sequence is TGTGCCAGCGGGGACAGGTTATATTTCTATGGCTACACCTTC.

The rearrangement uses TRBV7-2 and TRBJ2-1; 10 bases are shared with TRBD2. This CDR3 region has 18 residues. The V gene's germline CDR1 is SGHTA and CDR2 FQGNSA. The V and J ends lost 2 bases and 5 bases, in that order; junction bases with no gene match: 12. CDR3 sequence (DNA): TGTGCCAGCAGCTTAATCGCTAGCGGGAGAGGTCGAAACAATGAGCAGTTCTTC. Translated: CASSLIASGRGRNNEQFF.

The CDR3 region has the DNA TGTGCCAGCAGCTTAGATGGGGTCGGGAACATCGAGCAGTACTTC. Residues: CASSLDGVGNIEQYF. V and J are TRBV11-3 and TRBJ2-7; possible D gene TRBD2, 5 bases. This CDR3 spans 15 amino acids. Trimming removed 0 bases at V and 6 bases at J, with 15 bases between. Germline CDR1 SGHNT, CDR2 YENEEA.

The chain has TRBV5-6 and TRBJ2-4; D is unclear. V was shortened by 0 bases and J by 0 bases, with 4 bases between the two germline ends. CDR1 and CDR2 from the germline V gene are SGHDT and YYEEEE. The CDR3 extends over 14 amino acids. The CDR3 nucleotides read TGTGCCAGCAGCTTGGTTATAGCCAAAAACATTCAGTACTTC. As protein: CASSLVIAKNIQYF.

The rearrangement uses TRBV14 and TRBJ2-7; TRBD2 agrees at 10 bases. The CDR3 runs 15 residues. V trimming: 5 bases; J trimming: 4 bases; junction bases outside the gene matches: 8. The V gene's germline CDR1 is SGHDN and CDR2 FVKESK. CDR3 in amino acids: CASSGLLAGPYEQYF. The CDR3 coding sequence is TGTGCCAGCAGCGGGCTACTAGCGGGACCATACGAGCAGTACTTC. Full variable domain (remainder filled in from reference TRBV14 and TRBJ2-7): EAGVTQFPSHSVIEKGQTVTLRCDPISGHDNLYWYRRVMGKEIKFLLHFVKESKQDESGMPNNRFLAERTGGTYSTLKVQPAELEDSGVYFCASSGLLAGPYEQYFGPGTRLTVT.

J is TRBJ1-2 and V is TRBV28; D remains ambiguous. The CDR3 loop spans 9 amino acids. The germline gives CDR1 MDHEN, CDR2 SYDVKM. V lost 10 bases and J lost 4, with 4 bases in between. The CDR3 DNA is TGTGCCACTACCTATGGCTACACCTTC. This codes for CATTYGYTF.

The genes are TRBV4-3 and TRBJ2-6; 14 nucleotides line up with TRBD2. The CDR3 runs to 18 residues. Germline CDR1 is LGHNA and CDR2 is YSLEER. The junction had 2 bases not matched to a gene; V was cut back by 3 bases and J by 1 base. This chain's CDR3 is CASSQGLAGVSGANVLTF. In nucleotides, the CDR3 is TGCGCCAGCAGCCAGGGACTAGCGGGAGTGTCTGGGGCCAACGTCCTGACTTTC.

The chain recombines TRBV27 with TRBJ2-7; possibly TRBD2 for D (6 bases). The CDR3 extends over 15 amino acids. Germline-derived CDR1 and CDR2 are MNHEY and SMNVEV (reference sequence). Trimming shortened V by 5 bases and J by 3 bases, and 17 bases separated the two germline ends. CDR3 sequence (DNA): TGTGCCAGCAGTACCCCAGTGGAGGGAGGCTACGAGCAGTACTTC. Protein sequence: CASSTPVEGGYEQYF.

The J gene is TRBJ2-5, the V gene TRBV7-2, with 9 nucleotides matching TRBD2. The germline V gene has CDR1 SGHTA and CDR2 FQGNSA. The CDR3 runs 15 residues. Trimming removed 4 bases from V and 4 bases from J; junction bases left unmatched: 7. The CDR3 is CASSSVGSGRETQYF. Here the CDR3 DNA reads TGTGCCAGCAGCTCCGTCGGTAGCGGGAGAGAGACCCAGTACTTC.

V is TRBV14 and J is TRBJ1-2; TRBD1 agrees at 7 bases. Unmatched junction bases numbered 9, after V lost 0 bases and J lost 14 bases. Germline lookup yields CDR1 SGHDN and CDR2 FVKESK. This CDR3 is 13 amino acids long. The CDR3 loop is CASSQERQGAETF. CDR3 DNA sequence: TGTGCCAGCAGCCAAGAAAGACAGGGCGCAGAAACCTTC.

V and J are TRBV18 and TRBJ2-5, with D maybe TRBD1 (6 bases). Germline V gene sequence: CDR1 KGHSH, CDR2 LQKENI. V was cut by 2 bases and J by 5 bases, with 18 bases left in between. The CDR3 spans 16 residues. The chain's CDR3 is CASSPEGVRSGETQYF. The CDR3 nucleotides are TGTGCCAGCTCACCAGAGGGGGTGCGTTCGGGGGAGACCCAGTACTTC. The variable domain in full, completed from reference TRBV18 and TRBJ2-5, reads NAGVMQNPRHLVRRRGQEARLRCSPMKGHSHVYWYRQLPEEGLKFMVYLQKENIIDESGMPKERFSAEFPKEGPSILRIQQVVRGDSAAYFCASSPEGVRSGETQYFGPGTRLLVL.

The chain carries TRBV29-1 and TRBJ1-1, with D unresolved. The V end was cut by 5 bases, the J end by 1 base, with 8 bases between. The V gene's germline CDR1 is SQVTM and CDR2 ANQGSEA. The CDR3 has 12 residues. CDR3 region: CSVLHRNTEAFF. CDR3 nucleotides: TGCAGCGTTTTACACAGGAACACTGAAGCTTTCTTT.

The chain couples TRBV30 to TRBJ1-6; D unresolved. CDR1 is GTSNPN and CDR2 is SVGIG in the germline V gene (reference sequence). CDR3 length equals 13 residues. With 0 bases removed from V and 8 bases from J, the gap between germline ends came to 8 bases. The CDR3 sequence is CAWSVREYSPLHF. The CDR3 DNA follows: TGTGCCTGGAGTGTACGCGAGTATTCACCCCTCCACTTT.

The chain joins TRBV7-6 to TRBJ1-2; 7 bases are shared with TRBD1. This CDR3 is built from 14 residues. Germline V gene sequence: CDR1 SGHVS, CDR2 FNYEAQ. V lost 0 bases, J lost 6 bases, and 4 bases stayed unmatched. This CDR3 reads CASSLAGQDNGYTF. CDR3 DNA sequence: TGTGCCAGCAGCTTAGCCGGACAGGATAATGGCTACACCTTC.

The chain is built from TRBV4-2 and TRBJ2-1; 12 bases line up with TRBD2. The germline V gene has CDR1 LGHNA and CDR2 YNFKEQ. This CDR3 contains 14 residues. J lost 8 bases, V lost 5 bases, and 4 bases had no gene match. The CDR3 DNA is TGTGCCAGCAGCTCCGGGACTAGCGGGTATGAGCAGTTCTTC. Translated, it gives CASSSGTSGYEQFF.